One and the same sample provided the 24 T cell receptor beta chains below, sequenced in a study of vaccination effects on CD4 cells after COVID-19. Expansion with viral peptide pools was applied to antigen-specific CD4+ T cells by the ViraFEST assay prior to sequencing. Culturing for roughly 10 days preceded CD4+ T cell isolation. Participants were given two doses of BNT162b2 or mRNA-1273 vaccine. Assay: immunoSEQ multiplex PCR; the TCRdb copy retains only in-frame clones and omits some. The table records some 70,000 clones, roughly four fifths of them present only once. These receptors have no known antigen. The specimen comprised CD4+ T cells from PBMCs cultured with HCoV-229E spike peptides, sampled after COVID-19 vaccination. The receptors here all came from a human donor who received a COVID-19 vaccine.

J is TRBJ2-2 and V is TRBV12-5, with 9 bases fitting TRBD1. Germline V gives CDR1 LGHNT, CDR2 FRNRAP. V lost 0 bases to trimming and J lost 1 base; unmatched junction nucleotides: 9. This CDR3 spans 19 amino acids. CDR3 amino acids: CASGLVLWGQGMNTGELFF. CDR3 bases: TGTGCTAGTGGTTTGGTACTGTGGGGACAGGGAATGAACACCGGGGAGCTGTTTTTT.

The chain joins TRBV2 to TRBJ2-1; 10 bases fit TRBD2. Germline values: CDR1 SNHLY, CDR2 FYNNEI. Trimming cost V 2 bases and J 4 bases; bases outside gene matches: 2. The CDR3 spans 15 residues. The chain's CDR3 is CASSESAGGYNEQFF. CDR3 DNA: TGTGCCAGCAGTGAATCAGCGGGGGGGTACAATGAGCAGTTCTTC.

The chain carries TRBV5-1 and TRBJ2-5; 8 nucleotides line up with TRBD1. The CDR3 runs 14 residues. The germline CDR1 and CDR2 sequences are SGHRS and YFSETQ. Trimming at V came to 5 bases and at J to 2 bases, leaving 5 bases not matched to a gene. CDR3 in DNA: TGCGCCAGCAGATTCGGACAGGGTCAAGAGACCCAGTACTTC. This encodes CASRFGQGQETQYF.

The CDR3 region is CASSVQGISYNSPLHF. The DNA of the CDR3 is TGTGCCAGCAGCGTACAGGGGATTTCCTATAATTCACCCCTCCACTTT. V usage is TRBV14 and J usage is TRBJ1-6; 7 bases are a match to TRBD1. Germline CDR1 SGHDN, CDR2 FVKESK. This CDR3 comprises 16 residues. V trimming: 5 bases; J trimming: 1 base; junction bases outside the gene matches: 5.

The chain's CDR3 is CATPDRPGQGGLNSYEQYV. In DNA, the CDR3 is TGTGCCACCCCCGATCGGCCGGGACAGGGGGGCCTTAACTCCTACGAGCAGTACGTC. The chain employs TRBV18 and TRBJ2-7, with 11 bases lining up with TRBD1. CDR1 and CDR2 from the germline V gene are KGHSH and LQKENI. The CDR3 totals 19 residues. V trimming: 10 bases; J trimming: 0 bases; junction bases outside the gene matches: 20.

This clone was observed a few times. V usage is TRBV30 and J usage is TRBJ1-6; a possible D gene is TRBD1 (5 bases). V shed 1 base and J shed 9 bases, with 10 bases lying between them. This CDR3 is built from 13 residues. CDR1 and CDR2 from the germline V gene are GTSNPN and SVGIG (reference sequence). The CDR3 protein is CAWSGQGTSPLHF. The CDR3 DNA sequence: TGTGCCTGGAGTGGGCAGGGAACTTCACCCCTCCACTTT.

The J gene is TRBJ2-1, the V gene TRBV19; TRBD1 aligns across 8 bases. Germline trimming cut 7 bases from V and 6 bases from J; bases unmatched to any gene: 8. Germline CDR1 LNHDA, CDR2 SQIVND (reference sequence). This CDR3 region has 14 residues. The CDR3 spells CASMGRGLVNEQFF. The CDR3 region has the DNA TGTGCCAGTATGGGCAGGGGGCTGGTCAATGAGCAGTTCTTC. The full variable domain, its missing parts supplied by reference TRBV19 and TRBJ2-1, is DGGITQSPKYLFRKEGQNVTLSCEQNLNHDAMYWYRQDPGQGLRLIYYSQIVNDFQKGDIAEGYSVSREKKESFPLTVTSAQKNPTAFYLCASMGRGLVNEQFFGPGTRLTVL.

The CDR3 here is CASSLTSGGAGSPLHF. DNA for the CDR3: TGTGCCAGCAGCCTCACTAGTGGGGGGGCAGGTTCACCCCTCCACTTT. The chain uses TRBV3-1 (or the pseudogene TRBV3-2) and TRBJ1-6; D may be TRBD1 (6 bases). V gave up 4 bases and J gave up 9 bases, with 19 bases separating them. Germline V CDR1 and CDR2: LGHDT, YNNKEL (reference sequence). The CDR3 runs 16 residues.

The genes are TRBV4-3 and TRBJ2-3; D is ambiguous. V lost 0 bases and J lost 4, with 5 bases in between. CDR1 LGHNA and CDR2 YSLEER come from the germline V gene. The CDR3 sequence is 13 residues long. The CDR3 loop reads CASSQDRPDTQYF. CDR3 nucleotide sequence: TGCGCCAGCAGCCAAGATCGCCCAGATACGCAGTATTTT.

The chain links TRBV27 to TRBJ2-7, with D perhaps TRBD1 (5 bases). The germline CDR1 and CDR2 sequences are MNHEY and SMNVEV (reference sequence). The CDR3 is made up of 13 amino acids. Trimming removed 6 bases from V and 4 bases from J, with 13 bases in between. DNA of the CDR3: TGTGCCAGCAGCGCAAGGGGCCGATACGAGCAGTACGTC. Translating it yields CASSARGRYEQYV.

The CDR3 is CASSRQGADTEAFF. The CDR3 coding sequence is TGTGCCAGCTCACGACAGGGGGCGGACACTGAAGCTTTCTTT. The gene calls are TRBV18 and TRBJ1-1; 10 nucleotides align to TRBD1. Germline CDR1 reads KGHSH; CDR2 reads LQKENI. V lost 4 bases, J lost 3 bases, and 2 bases stayed unmatched. CDR3 length equals 14 residues.

The rearrangement joins TRBV6-1 to TRBJ1-5, with TRBD1 as a possible D gene (6 bases). Germline V lookup: CDR1 MNHNS, CDR2 SASEGT. The CDR3 spans 19 residues. V was pared by 2 bases and J by 3 bases, with 23 bases between. The CDR3 is CASSELVFVQGENNQPQHF. CDR3 nucleotides: TGTGCCAGCAGTGAACTCGTCTTTGTACAGGGAGAAAACAATCAGCCCCAGCATTTT.

This clone was seen a single time. This rearrangement joins TRBV19 to TRBJ2-1; no definite D call. Germline loops: CDR1 LNHDA, CDR2 SQIVND (reference sequence). Trimming left V 6 bases short and J 6 bases short, with 18 bases between. CDR3 size: 15 residues. CDR3 region: CASSMGYAVVNEQFF. The CDR3 DNA reads TGTGCCAGTAGCATGGGGTATGCAGTGGTCAATGAGCAGTTCTTC.

The chain recombines TRBV19 with TRBJ2-6; 11 bases are a match to TRBD1. Germline CDR1 is LNHDA and CDR2 is SQIVND (reference sequence). This CDR3 comprises 16 residues. Trimming at V came to 9 bases and at J to 1 base, leaving 5 bases not matched to a gene. As DNA, the CDR3 is TGTGCCAGCAAGGACAGGGGGCGTTCTGGGGCCAACGTCCTGACTTTC. Protein product: CASKDRGRSGANVLTF.

The chain couples TRBV28 to TRBJ1-1; D unresolved. CDR3 length: 14 residues. V was cut by 1 base and J by 10 bases, with 16 bases left in between. The V gene's germline CDR1 is MDHEN and CDR2 SYDVKM. Written as DNA, the CDR3 is TGTGCCAGCAGTTTATTTGACCGAGGAGTATCAGCTTTCTTT. Residues: CASSLFDRGVSAFF.

V and J are TRBV7-2 and TRBJ1-2; 9 positions match TRBD1. CDR1 is SGHTA, CDR2 FQGNSA, per germline. V was clipped by 3 bases and J by 5 bases; unmatched bases: 4. The CDR3 sequence is 14 residues long. The CDR3 loop is CASSFPGQGYGYTF. CDR3 nucleotides: TGTGCCAGCAGCTTCCCGGGACAGGGATATGGCTACACCTTC.

This clone has a handful of counts. This chain connects TRBV29-1 to TRBJ1-1; D is possibly TRBD1 (6 bases). Germline loops: CDR1 SQVTM, CDR2 ANQGSEA. The V gene lost 5 bases and the J gene lost 2 bases, with 12 bases spanning the gap. The CDR3 is made up of 13 amino acids. The CDR3 DNA follows: TGCAGCGTTCGAGGGACATTTAACACTGAAGCTTTCTTT. Its protein is CSVRGTFNTEAFF.

V gene TRBV7-3 combines with J gene TRBJ1-4, with 8 bases identical to TRBD1. CDR1 SGHTA and CDR2 FQGTGA come from the germline V gene. CDR3 length: 15 amino acids. J lost 10 bases, V lost 7 bases, and 14 bases had no gene match. CDR3: CASTNRQGFFGKLFF. CDR3 in DNA: TGTGCCAGCACGAATCGACAGGGGTTTTTTGGAAAACTGTTTTTT.

The chain uses TRBV27 and TRBJ1-4; 10 positions agree with TRBD1. V dropped 6 bases and J dropped 6; count of bases not matched to a gene: 13. CDR3 length: 17 amino acids. Germline V gene sequence: CDR1 MNHEY, CDR2 SMNVEV (reference sequence). The CDR3 region has the DNA TGTGCCAGCAGGAGAGACCGGGACAGGGGAAATTATGAAAAACTGTTTTTT. It codes for CASRRDRDRGNYEKLFF.

The chain recombines TRBV5-1 with TRBJ2-3, with 7 bases fitting TRBD1. Germline V lookup: CDR1 SGHRS, CDR2 YFSETQ. The CDR3 length is 16 residues. V gave up 3 bases and J gave up 0 bases; unmatched junction bases: 7. The CDR3 is CASSYRTGASTDTQYF. The CDR3 DNA follows: TGCGCCAGCAGCTATAGAACAGGGGCGAGCACAGATACGCAGTATTTT.

As DNA, the CDR3 is TGTGCCACCAGACCGACGGCCACCGGGGAGCTGTTTTTT. It yields the protein CATRPTATGELFF. The chain links TRBV12-3 or TRBV12-4 to TRBJ2-2, with no clear D. The CDR3 spans 13 residues. Trimming left V 10 bases short and J 4 bases short, with 13 bases between.

The chain uses TRBV28 and TRBJ1-5; TRBD1 aligns across 9 bases. The CDR3 length is 14 residues. Germline V gives CDR1 MDHEN, CDR2 SYDVKM. J lost 6 bases, V lost 6 bases, and 6 bases had no gene match. The CDR3 protein is CASRDRGGGQPQHF. CDR3 sequence (DNA): TGTGCCAGCAGGGACAGGGGCGGGGGTCAGCCCCAGCATTTT.

This chain links TRBV4-1 with TRBJ1-2; a possible D gene is TRBD1 (5 bases). V shed 1 base and J shed 7 bases, with 7 bases lying between them. CDR3 size: 12 residues. Germline lookup yields CDR1 MGHRA and CDR2 YSYEKL. CDR3: CASSQGGFGYTF. The DNA for the CDR3 is TGCGCCAGCAGCCAAGGGGGGTTTGGCTACACCTTC.

This clone has just one count. The chain uses TRBV5-8 and TRBJ2-5, with 10 bases matching TRBD2. The CDR3 is 19 amino acids. The V segment lost 7 bases and the J segment 2 bases; nucleotides outside the gene matches: 20. The V gene's germline CDR1 is SGHTS and CDR2 YDEGEE. CDR3 coding DNA: TGTGCCAGCCCCATCCACCCAACCCTTACTAGCGGGGATCAAGAGACCCAGTACTTC. This codes for CASPIHPTLTSGDQETQYF. The full variable domain, with the rest looked up from reference TRBV5-8 and TRBJ2-5, is EAGVTQSPTHLIKTRGQQATLRCSPISGHTSVYWYQQALGLGLQFLLWYDEGEERNRGNFPPRFSGRQFPNYSSELNVNALELEDSALYLCASPIHPTLTSGDQETQYFGPGTRLLVL.